These T cell receptor beta chains were read from a single sample in a study of breast tumors, draining lymph nodes, adjacent tissues. TCRdb itself ran the multiplex PCR reads through MiXCR, one entry per CDR3 protein. Among about 140,000 distinct CDR3 sequences listed, over 25% were seen once. Sequencing was carried out using axillary lymph node tissue. The origin of the receptors is a female donor with breast cancer. Some clones in this sample may be carry-over from other donors' samples. CDR3s include the opening cysteine and the closing phenylalanine or tryptophan. Clone size, where shown, is once, few, many, or a class for clones that have expanded.

TRBJ1-4	TRBV2	once	CASSLTGIRGEKLFF
TRBJ2-7	TRBV5-8	many	CASSLRGVYEQYF
TRBJ2-5	TRBV5-5	many	CASSLAGAETQYF
TRBJ1-1	TRBV4-3	NA	CASSQDRVGTGASREAFF
TRBJ2-5	TRBV7-2	many	CASSFQQYQETQYF
TRBJ1-4	TRBV3-1	many	CASSQFGQTANEKLFF
TRBJ1-5	TRBV20-1	NA	CSARDRRTGWETQHF
TRBJ1-2	TRBV6-5	NA	CASSYDSRGHGYTF
TRBJ1-2	TRBV20-1	NA	CSARGPSGFPF
TRBJ1-2	TRBV20-1	NA	CSERGGEDYGYTF
TRBJ2-7	TRBV12-5	NA	CASERSGNDEQYF
TRBJ2-5	TRBV5-8	many	CASSRGLAGATNQETQYF
TRBJ1-2	TRBV10-1	NA	CASSESPGLGYTF
TRBJ2-5	TRBV10-2	NA	CASSDTTSGSETQYF
TRBJ1-4	TRBV6-6	many	CASRRTATNEKLFF
TRBJ2-2	TRBV6-5	many	CASSYVLAGRLFF
TRBJ2-6	TRBV7-8	NA	CASSPYRRGGSLSGANVLTF
TRBJ2-5	TRBV10-3	NA	CAIRGGTGGPGETQYF
TRBJ2-3	TRBV20-1	many	CSAELGLKKTDTQYF
TRBJ2-5	TRBV30	many	CASRTGGLETQYF
TRBJ1-4	TRBV18	many	CASSPEDRATNEKLFF
TRBJ2-2	TRBV5-6	many	CASSLEGLAGNTGELFF
TRBJ1-3	TRBV5-6	NA	CASSLKGTVYF
TRBJ2-1	TRBV7-9	NA	CASSYGTSGGADGGQFF
TRBJ2-1	TRBV7-8	NA	CASSLVQGRSHNEQFF
TRBJ2-7	TRBV10-3	many	CAISDTDGGNLYEQYF
TRBJ2-3	TRBV11-3	medium-sized	CASSSTSPQDTQYF
TRBJ2-6	TRBV7-2	many	CASSLLAGGVAGANVLTF
TRBJ2-7	TRBV30	many	CAWSGYAWGQGFDEQYF
TRBJ1-5	TRBV6-1	many	CASSEVVGGSWPQHF
TRBJ2-2	TRBV9	once	CASSVGLAGGPGELFF
TRBJ2-7	TRBV9	NA	CASSPQGRSYGQYF
TRBJ1-3	TRBV4-3	NA	CASSQEWAPGTGTGNTIYF
TRBJ2-1	TRBV6-5	NA	CASSHRRQGSNEQFF
TRBJ1-5	TRBV19	many	CASSPPPYSNQPQHF
TRBJ2-5	TRBV5-1	NA	CASRTSGAPHETQYF
TRBJ2-1	TRBV11-2	many	CASSYYGTGSNEQFF
TRBJ2-7	TRBV2	NA	CASSAWTVYEQYF
TRBJ1-1	TRBV20-1	NA	CSASAPQGNSEAFF
TRBJ2-7	TRBV5-5	many	CASSGTGDTYEQYF
TRBJ1-6	TRBV3-1	many	CASSQGTHNSPLHF
TRBJ1-2	TRBV7-9	many	CASSLTNGVNGYTF
TRBJ2-3	TRBV5-1	many	CASSTGLAATDTQYF
TRBJ1-4	TRBV30	NA	CAWSSTGGANEKLFF
TRBJ1-5	TRBV20-1	many	CSALGNRASNQPQHF
TRBJ1-6	TRBV28	many	CASSSTGGWWGQNSPLHF
TRBJ1-4	TRBV7-6	NA	CASSLWATTEKLFF
TRBJ2-1	TRBV6-6	many	CASRDSVQGAGEQFF
TRBJ1-3	TRBV6-5	many	CASSFTAKSSGNTIYF
TRBJ2-6	TRBV5-8	many	CASSFRQSGANVLTF
TRBJ2-7	TRBV4-3	NA	CASSQDYRGHEQYF
TRBJ1-3	TRBV20-1	many	CSAILPQYGNTIYF